The 17 T cell receptor beta chains presented below share a single source sample, sequenced in a study of cytomegalovirus exposure and HLA in healthy donors. PCR employed 60 Vbeta and 13 Jbeta primers. Libraries were prepared by immunoSEQ multiplex PCR; TCRdb keeps only in-frame clonotypes and omits some of them. The sample records some 160,000 clones, around 88% being singletons. The specimen was PBMCs. Receptors were obtained from a young woman in good health and CMV-seronegative.

V usage is TRBV29-1 and J usage is TRBJ1-1; D call uncertain. CDR3 size: 12 residues. V was shortened by 6 bases and J by 1 base, with 9 bases between the two germline ends. The germline CDR1 and CDR2 sequences are SQVTM and ANQGSEA. The CDR3 nucleotides read TGCAGCGTCAGAACGGGGAACACTGAAGCTTTCTTT. This gives the protein CSVRTGNTEAFF.

This chain links TRBV5-6 with TRBJ2-7, with 8 bases matching TRBD1. V lost 4 bases, J lost 3 bases, and 6 bases stayed unmatched. This CDR3 contains 14 residues. Germline V gene data show CDR1 as SGHDT and CDR2 as YYEEEE. The CDR3 is CASSPAGGNYEQYF. DNA of the CDR3: TGTGCCAGCAGCCCCGCAGGGGGCAACTACGAGCAGTACTTC.

This clone was seen just once. This chain connects TRBV10-1 to TRBJ2-2, with a tentative D call TRBD2 (6 bases). The ends were cut back, 4 bases at V and 3 bases at J, with 6 bases in the middle. This CDR3 has 13 amino acids. CDR1 is WNHNN, CDR2 SYGVQD, per germline (reference sequence). The CDR3 sequence: CASSGLDTGELFF. The CDR3 nucleotides are TGCGCCAGCAGTGGACTAGACACCGGGGAGCTGTTTTTT.

J is TRBJ2-2 and V is TRBV9; TRBD2 aligns across 12 bases. Losses at the gene ends were 4 bases for V and 8 bases for J; bases not matched to a gene: 6. The length of the CDR3 is 15 residues. The germline V gene has CDR1 SGDLS and CDR2 YYNGEE. CDR3 sequence: CASSYGLAGLGELFF. CDR3 sequence (DNA): TGTGCCAGCAGCTATGGACTAGCGGGATTAGGGGAGCTGTTTTTT.

This rearrangement joins TRBV5-6 to TRBJ2-1, with 12 bases matching TRBD2. There are 15 residues in the CDR3. The V gene end was trimmed by 3 bases and the J gene end by 8 bases; junction bases not matched to a gene: 6. CDR1 and CDR2 from the germline V gene are SGHDT and YYEEEE. In DNA, the CDR3 is TGTGCCAGCAGCTGGAGACTAGCGGGAGTGGATGAGCAGTTCTTC. It specifies CASSWRLAGVDEQFF.

J is TRBJ2-1 and V is TRBV18, with a possible D match to TRBD2 (6 bases). The CDR3 has 15 amino acids. The V end lost 2 bases, the J end lost 4 bases, and 12 bases lay between the germline ends. Per the germline V gene, CDR1 is KGHSH and CDR2 is LQKENI. The CDR3 region is CASSPMGLPYNEQFF. The DNA of the CDR3 is TGTGCCAGCTCACCAATGGGACTTCCATACAATGAGCAGTTCTTC.

This rearrangement joins TRBV7-6 to TRBJ1-2; the D gene is possibly TRBD1 (6 bases). V lost 5 bases, J lost 4 bases, and 14 bases lay in between. The CDR3 is made up of 14 amino acids. The germline CDR1 and CDR2 sequences are SGHVS and FNYEAQ. As DNA, the CDR3 is TGTGCCAGCAGCCACCCCGGACAGAGCTATGGCTACACCTTC. It codes for CASSHPGQSYGYTF.

V usage is TRBV7-9 and J usage is TRBJ1-2; D is possibly TRBD1 (5 bases). Germline loops: CDR1 SEHNR, CDR2 FQNEAQ (reference sequence). V gave up 2 bases and J gave up 1 base, with 8 bases separating them. The CDR3 runs 14 residues. The CDR3 is CASSLLGLNYGYTF. The DNA for the CDR3 is TGTGCCAGCAGCTTATTGGGGCTTAACTATGGCTACACCTTC.

This sequence joins TRBV19 and TRBJ1-6; 9 bases line up with TRBD1. The CDR3 extends over 14 amino acids. Germline CDR1 is LNHDA and CDR2 is SQIVND (reference sequence). J was trimmed by 10 bases and V by 5 bases; bases with no gene match: 6. CDR3 residues: CASSLGQGQSPLHF. The CDR3 nucleotides are TGTGCCAGTAGTCTAGGACAGGGGCAATCACCCCTCCACTTT. Full variable domain (outside the CDR3, taken from reference TRBV19 and TRBJ1-6): DGGITQSPKYLFRKEGQNVTLSCEQNLNHDAMYWYRQDPGQGLRLIYYSQIVNDFQKGDIAEGYSVSREKKESFPLTVTSAQKNPTAFYLCASSLGQGQSPLHFGNGTRLTVT.

V gene TRBV6-5 combines with J gene TRBJ1-2; D might be TRBD1 (6 bases). CDR1 and CDR2 (germline): MNHEY, SVGAGI. The length of the CDR3 is 15 residues. Trimming shortened V by 4 bases and J by 6 bases, and 18 bases separated the two germline ends. The CDR3 region is CASSSSRGYLHGYTF. The CDR3 DNA reads TGTGCCAGCAGTTCCAGCAGGGGATACCTTCATGGCTACACCTTC.

This chain links TRBV28 with TRBJ1-5; 7 nucleotides line up with TRBD1. Germline V gene sequence: CDR1 MDHEN, CDR2 SYDVKM. The CDR3 loop spans 16 amino acids. J lost 1 base, V lost 7 bases, and 10 bases had no gene match. CDR3 region: CASKFRRGRSNQPQHF. The CDR3 bases are TGTGCCAGCAAGTTTAGGAGGGGGCGAAGCAATCAGCCCCAGCATTTT. The full variable domain, in which reference TRBV28 and TRBJ1-5 provide the parts outside the CDR3, is DVKVTQSSRYLVKRTGEKVFLECVQDMDHENMFWYRQDPGLGLRLIYFSYDVKMKEKGDIPEGYSVSREKKERFSLILESASTNQTSMYLCASKFRRGRSNQPQHFGDGTRLSIL.

The chain employs TRBV7-2 and TRBJ2-3; TRBD1 aligns across 10 bases. Trimming cost V 5 bases and J 4 bases; bases outside gene matches: 18. CDR3 length: 19 residues. Germline values: CDR1 SGHTA, CDR2 FQGNSA. The CDR3 nucleotides are TGTGCCAGCAGCGCCCGACCTGCCGGGACAGGGGCCCCAGCAGATACGCAGTATTTT. This codes for CASSARPAGTGAPADTQYF.

The rearrangement uses TRBV19 and TRBJ1-3; 8 bases are a match to TRBD1. The CDR3 covers 15 residues. The V gene end was trimmed by 4 bases and the J gene end by 4 bases; junction bases not matched to a gene: 6. The V gene's germline CDR1 is LNHDA and CDR2 SQIVND (reference sequence). CDR3 sequence reads: CASSTGQGWGNTIYF. As DNA, the CDR3 is TGTGCCAGTAGTACCGGACAGGGTTGGGGAAACACCATATATTTT.

The genes are TRBV5-5 and TRBJ2-5, with D tentatively TRBD2 (6 bases). Germline CDR1 is SGHKS and CDR2 is YYEKEE (reference sequence). V was trimmed by 5 bases and J by 5 bases, leaving 16 bases between them. The CDR3 length is 14 residues. The CDR3 sequence: CASSSGLPRETQYF. CDR3 nucleotide sequence: TGTGCCAGCAGTTCGGGACTCCCGAGGGAGACCCAGTACTTC.

This chain uses TRBV5-4 with TRBJ2-3, with no clear D. The V gene lost 3 bases and the J gene lost 4 bases, with 12 bases spanning the gap. CDR1 is SGHNT and CDR2 is YYREEE in the germline V gene (reference sequence). The CDR3 is 14 residues long. CDR3 protein: CASSSPVRSDTQYF. The CDR3, as DNA: TGTGCCAGCAGCTCCCCTGTCCGGTCAGATACGCAGTATTTT. Complete variable domain (other parts from reference TRBV5-4 and TRBJ2-3): ETGVTQSPTHLIKTRGQQVTLRCSSQSGHNTVSWYQQALGQGPQFIFQYYREEENGRGNFPPRFSGLQFPNYSSELNVNALELDDSALYLCASSSPVRSDTQYFGPGTRLTVL.

The J gene is TRBJ2-2, the V gene TRBV27, with D possibly TRBD1 on 6 matching bases. V lost 4 bases and J 5 bases, leaving 11 bases between the germline ends. Germline V CDR1 and CDR2: MNHEY, SMNVEV (reference sequence). CDR3 length: 14 residues. The CDR3 DNA sequence: TGTGCCAGCAGTTGGGGGCAGAGGACCGGGGAGCTGTTTTTT. This translates into CASSWGQRTGELFF.

The V gene is TRBV19, the J gene TRBJ1-4, with TRBD1 matching 7 bases. The CDR3 runs to 15 residues. Germline V lookup: CDR1 LNHDA, CDR2 SQIVND (reference sequence). Unmatched junction bases numbered 12, after V lost 6 bases and J lost 8 bases. The CDR3 here is CASRTGLVFKEKLFF. CDR3 nucleotide sequence: TGTGCCAGTAGGACAGGGCTCGTCTTCAAAGAAAAACTGTTTTTT. The variable domain in full, with the rest retrieved from reference TRBV19 and TRBJ1-4, is DGGITQSPKYLFRKEGQNVTLSCEQNLNHDAMYWYRQDPGQGLRLIYYSQIVNDFQKGDIAEGYSVSREKKESFPLTVTSAQKNPTAFYLCASRTGLVFKEKLFFGSGTQLSVL.